The 25 T cell receptor beta chains presented below share a single source sample, sequenced in a study of CD8+ T cells in alopecia areata. Extracted from the samples, RNA was reverse transcribed into cDNA to serve as the sequencing template. Libraries were prepared by immunoSEQ multiplex PCR; TCRdb keeps only in-frame clonotypes and omits some of them. The sample carries tens of thousands of clones, under 75% recorded once. The input for sequencing was CD8+ T cells sorted from blood, taken at week 0. These receptor sequences come from a human donor with alopecia areata.

In DNA form, the CDR3 reads TGCAGCGCCAGGGGACAGCTATACGAGCAGTACTTC. This encodes CSARGQLYEQYF. The chain carries TRBV29-1 and TRBJ2-7, with 7 nucleotides matching TRBD1. Germline V CDR1 and CDR2: SQVTM, ANQGSEA. The CDR3 extends over 12 amino acids. V gave up 7 bases and J gave up 4 bases; unmatched junction bases: 7.

CDR3 DNA: TGTGCCAGCAGCTCTACAAGCGGGATGGGCAATGAGCAGTTCTTC. This translates into CASSSTSGMGNEQFF. The chain recombines TRBV7-9 with TRBJ2-1; TRBD2 matches at 7 bases. The CDR3 has 15 residues. The J segment lost 6 bases and the V segment lost 4 bases, leaving 9 bases of the junction unmatched. From germline, CDR1 is SEHNR and CDR2 FQNEAQ (reference sequence).

J is TRBJ1-4 and V is TRBV4-1; D uncertain. This CDR3 region has 13 residues. Between the trimmed V and J ends, which lost 0 bases and 5 bases, there was a span of 4 bases. Germline-derived CDR1 and CDR2 are MGHRA and YSYEKL. The CDR3: CASSQDENEKLFF. Here the CDR3 DNA reads TGCGCCAGCAGCCAAGATGAGAATGAAAAACTGTTTTTT.

In this sample, this clone turned up a few times. The J gene is TRBJ2-1, the V gene TRBV5-1, with TRBD1 matching 7 bases. Germline CDR1 SGHRS, CDR2 YFSETQ. The CDR3 has 14 amino acids. The J segment lost 5 bases and the V segment lost 2 bases, leaving 4 bases of the junction unmatched. CDR3 residues: CASSFPGQHNEQFF. As DNA, the CDR3 is TGCGCCAGCAGCTTCCCGGGACAGCACAATGAGCAGTTCTTC.

This clone appeared a single time. This chain uses TRBV10-3 with TRBJ1-1, with 7 bases matching TRBD1. This CDR3 is 21 amino acids long. CDR1 and CDR2 (germline): ENHRY, SYGVKD. J lost 1 base, V lost 0 bases, and 20 bases had no gene match. In nucleotides, the CDR3 is TGTGCCATCAGTGAGTCGAGAGTCGGTTCATACAGGGGCCCGGGGAACACTGAAGCTTTCTTT. Protein sequence: CAISESRVGSYRGPGNTEAFF.

The genes are TRBV5-1 and TRBJ2-5; 14 bases agree with TRBD2. Trimming at V came to 4 bases and at J to 4 bases, leaving 0 bases not matched to a gene. This CDR3 spans 14 amino acids. CDR1 is SGHRS and CDR2 is YFSETQ in the germline V gene. CDR3 sequence reads: CASSGLAGGETQYF. In nucleotides, the CDR3 is TGCGCCAGCAGCGGACTAGCGGGGGGAGAGACCCAGTACTTC.

CDR3 in DNA: TGTGCCACCAGCAGAGGGGCAGGGGACCAGTACTTC. Its translation is CATSRGAGDQYF. This chain uses TRBV15 with TRBJ2-7; TRBD1 is a possible D gene (6 bases). Germline V gives CDR1 LNHNV, CDR2 YYDKDF (reference sequence). The CDR3 is 12 amino acids. Trimming took 1 base from V and 10 from J, leaving 11 bases between them.

There are many counts of this clone. The chain links TRBV4-1 to TRBJ2-7; 12 bases align to TRBD2. V dropped 0 bases and J dropped 0; count of bases not matched to a gene: 0. CDR3 size: 16 residues. Germline CDR1 and CDR2: MGHRA and YSYEKL. CDR3 amino acids: CASSQELAGGSYEQYF. CDR3 nucleotide sequence: TGCGCCAGCAGCCAAGAACTAGCGGGGGGCTCCTACGAGCAGTACTTC.

The chain combines TRBV30 with TRBJ2-7; TRBD1 agrees at 9 bases. Germline CDR1 and CDR2: GTSNPN and SVGIG (reference sequence). V gave up 4 bases and J gave up 9 bases; unmatched junction bases: 13. The CDR3 sequence is 14 residues long. The CDR3 DNA reads TGTGCCTGGAACCCCGGGACAGGGTATAGGGTGCAGTACTTC. It specifies CAWNPGTGYRVQYF. The whole variable domain, filled in from reference TRBV30 and TRBJ2-7, reads SQTIHQWPATLVQPVGSPLSLECTVEGTSNPNLYWYRQAAGRGLQLLFYSVGIGQISSEVPQNLSASRPQDRQFILSSKKLLLSDSGFYLCAWNPGTGYRVQYFGPGTRLTVT.

V gene TRBV5-1 combines with J gene TRBJ1-2; D is possibly TRBD1 (6 bases). This CDR3 comprises 15 residues. From germline, CDR1 is SGHRS and CDR2 YFSETQ. Deletions cut 2 bases from V and 5 bases from J, with 16 bases between. CDR3 protein: CASSLGAGATYGYTF. The CDR3 nucleotides are TGCGCCAGCAGCTTAGGGGCAGGGGCTACGTATGGCTACACCTTC.

V gene TRBV6-1 combines with J gene TRBJ2-1; 8 bases line up with TRBD2. The germline V gene has CDR1 MNHNS and CDR2 SASEGT. The CDR3 has 14 residues. V was pared by 8 bases and J by 4 bases, with 7 bases of the junction left unmatched. CDR3 nucleotides: TGTGCCAGCGGCCAGCGGGGGCAATACAATGAGCAGTTCTTC. Its protein product is CASGQRGQYNEQFF.

This clone was seen a few times. The chain carries TRBV9 and TRBJ1-5, with 7 bases aligning to TRBD1. The junction had 6 bases not matched to a gene; V was cut back by 3 bases and J by 3 bases. The CDR3 consists of 15 residues. Germline loops: CDR1 SGDLS, CDR2 YYNGEE. The CDR3 coding sequence is TGTGCCAGCAGCGCCGGGACAGCGTTCAATCAGCCCCAGCATTTT. Translation gives CASSAGTAFNQPQHF.

The chain links TRBV27 to TRBJ1-5, with D perhaps TRBD1 (6 bases). The CDR3 totals 14 residues. Trimming pared 1 base from V and 7 bases from J, leaving 11 bases between. Germline V gene lookup returns CDR1 MNHEY and CDR2 SMNVEV (reference sequence). CDR3 sequence: CASSLFGGRQPQHF. CDR3 sequence (DNA): TGTGCCAGCAGTTTATTCGGGGGCCGACAGCCCCAGCATTTT.

The CDR3 DNA sequence: TGTGCCAGCAGTTCCCCGGAGGGGGGAGGCACAGATACGCAGTATTTT. This translates into CASSSPEGGGTDTQYF. The rearrangement joins TRBV6-5 to TRBJ2-3; D is perhaps TRBD1 or TRBD2 (6 bases each). The CDR3 is 16 residues long. CDR1 is MNHEY, CDR2 SVGAGI, per germline. Trimming pared 4 bases from V and 1 base from J, leaving 15 bases between.

This clone was counted a few times. The V gene is TRBV13, the J gene TRBJ1-1; weak D call: TRBD1 (5 bases). Germline-derived CDR1 and CDR2 are PRHDT and FYEKMQ (reference sequence). The V and J ends lost 8 bases and 3 bases respectively, with 16 bases between them. CDR3 size: 14 residues. The CDR3, as DNA: TGTGCCAGCCCCATCGGGGGTATGGACACTGAAGCTTTCTTT. Protein product: CASPIGGMDTEAFF. The whole variable domain, filled in from reference TRBV13 and TRBJ1-1, reads AAGVIQSPRHLIKEKRETATLKCYPIPRHDTVYWYQQGPGQDPQFLISFYEKMQSDKGSIPDRFSAQQFSDYHSELNMSSLELGDSALYFCASPIGGMDTEAFFGQGTRLTVV.

This clone was observed a few times. The gene calls are TRBV29-1 and TRBJ2-1, with 7 nucleotides matching TRBD2. Per the germline V gene, CDR1 is SQVTM and CDR2 is ANQGSEA. This CDR3 is 16 amino acids long. The V segment lost 0 bases and the J segment 5 bases; nucleotides outside the gene matches: 10. The CDR3: CSVEDEAASGNNEQFF. The CDR3 DNA reads TGCAGCGTTGAAGATGAAGCGGCTAGCGGAAACAATGAGCAGTTCTTC.

This clone was found a few times. This chain connects TRBV4-3 to TRBJ2-1, with 7 nucleotides matching TRBD1. V lost 1 base and J lost 4; bases outside the gene matches: 13. The CDR3 is made up of 18 amino acids. Per germline, CDR1 LGHNA and CDR2 YSLEER. The CDR3 bases are TGCGCCAGCAGCCAAGTTCTTTCCCGGGGACAGCGTTACAATGAGCAGTTCTTC. Translating gives CASSQVLSRGQRYNEQFF.

The gene calls are TRBV29-1 and TRBJ2-7; 8 positions match TRBD1. The junction had 2 bases not matched to a gene; V was cut back by 5 bases and J by 2 bases. The germline gives CDR1 SQVTM, CDR2 ANQGSEA. This CDR3 spans 12 amino acids. CDR3 sequence: CSVTGGTYEQYF. DNA for the CDR3: TGCAGCGTTACAGGGGGAACCTACGAGCAGTACTTC.

For this clone: This specimen includes other DNA sequences encoding the same CDR3. The rearrangement joins TRBV27 to TRBJ1-1; D call uncertain. The CDR3 has 13 residues. V lost 3 bases, J lost 0 bases, and 5 bases lay in between. Germline lookup yields CDR1 MNHEY and CDR2 SMNVEV (reference sequence). CDR3 sequence (DNA): TGTGCCAGCAGTTTCGGTTTGAACACTGAAGCTTTCTTT. Translating gives CASSFGLNTEAFF.

The rearrangement uses TRBV5-1 and TRBJ2-7; D may be TRBD2 (6 bases). Germline V gene sequence: CDR1 SGHRS, CDR2 YFSETQ. The germline V and J ends were trimmed by 2 bases and 1 base, with 10 bases remaining between them. This CDR3 is 14 amino acids long. The chain's CDR3 is CASSLPGASYEQYF. In nucleotides, the CDR3 is TGCGCCAGCAGCTTACCGGGAGCGTCCTACGAGCAGTACTTC.

The J gene is TRBJ2-7, the V gene TRBV9; possibly TRBD1 or TRBD2 for D (6 bases each). Germline V gene sequence: CDR1 SGDLS, CDR2 YYNGEE. Trimming removed 0 bases at V and 2 bases at J, with 12 bases between. The CDR3 is 15 amino acids. In DNA, the CDR3 is TGTGCCAGCAGCGTAGGAGGGGGGAGAGCCTACGAGCAGTACTTC. Translation: CASSVGGGRAYEQYF. Together with reference TRBV9 and TRBJ2-7, the CDR3 gives the full variable domain: DSGVTQTPKHLITATGQRVTLRCSPRSGDLSVYWYQQSLDQGLQFLIQYYNGEERAKGNILERFSAQQFPDLHSELNLSSLELGDSALYFCASSVGGGRAYEQYFGPGTRLTVT.

This sequence joins TRBV5-6 and TRBJ1-2; no definite D call. CDR3 length: 14 amino acids. CDR1 is SGHDT and CDR2 is YYEEEE in the germline V gene. V was clipped by 0 bases and J by 8 bases, with 14 bases between them. CDR3 amino acids: CASSLGSPVDGYTF. As DNA, the CDR3 is TGTGCCAGCAGCTTGGGCAGCCCAGTCGACGGCTACACCTTC.

This clone was picked up a small number of times. The genes are TRBV19 and TRBJ1-1; a possible D gene is TRBD1 (5 bases). CDR3 size: 14 residues. The V and J ends lost 3 bases and 10 bases respectively, with 18 bases between them. Germline CDR1 LNHDA, CDR2 SQIVND (reference sequence). CDR3 DNA: TGTGCCAGTAGTATGCGGACAAGTACCTTTGGAGCTTTCTTT. Translating it yields CASSMRTSTFGAFF.

This clone was found a few times. This chain links TRBV11-3 with TRBJ2-2, with a possible D match to TRBD1 (6 bases). The CDR3 has 14 amino acids. CDR1 is SGHNT, CDR2 YENEEA, per germline. Trimming left V 4 bases short and J 4 bases short, with 10 bases between. The DNA for the CDR3 is TGTGCCAGCAGCTCCCGGGACACCACCGGGGAGCTGTTTTTT. It encodes CASSSRDTTGELFF.

This clone was picked up a small number of times. The chain is built from TRBV23-1 and TRBJ2-5; no clear D. TRBV23-1 is assigned to the ORF class and has an uncertain function. Trimming took off 4 bases at V and 4 bases at J, with 19 bases between the two ends. CDR3 length: 16 amino acids. CDR3 amino acids: CASSRRWQIRGETQYF. Written as DNA, the CDR3 is TGCGCCAGCAGTCGCCGGTGGCAGATCAGAGGAGAGACCCAGTACTTC.